The rows below give T cell receptor beta chains drawn from one sample of a study of blood T cells in healthy people across ages. One entry per CDR3 protein results from TCRdb running MiXCR on the 5' RACE reads. The profile shows some 1,000,000 distinct CDR3 sequences, about 25% of them singletons. The same sample was also used in a study of T cells of mothers and their children.

Sequencing was carried out using blood. The source is a girl aged 2 to 9 in good health. Both conserved end residues are part of each CDR3. The D gene is left open where the match is weak. Size is omitted from some rows. Given values are once, few, many or a class for expanded clones.

V gene: TRBV7-2; clone size: .; D gene: TRBD1; J gene: TRBJ2-1; CDR3 protein: CASSWGGTGYYNEQFF; CDR3 DNA: TGTGCCAGCAGCTGGGGGGGGACAGGGTACTACAATGAGCAGTTCTTC
V gene: TRBV7-6; clone size: few; D gene: .; J gene: TRBJ2-7; CDR3 protein: CASRPLAGSTYEQYF; CDR3 DNA: TGTGCCAGCAGGCCACTAGCTGGGAGCACCTACGAGCAGTACTTC
V gene: TRBV28; clone size: .; D gene: TRBD1; J gene: TRBJ1-2; CDR3 protein: CASSNWDRGDGYTF; CDR3 DNA: TGTGCCAGCAGTAACTGGGACAGGGGGGATGGCTACACCTTC
V gene: TRBV4-1; clone size: few; D gene: .; J gene: TRBJ2-7; CDR3 protein: CASSQAGLNSYEQYF; CDR3 DNA: TGCGCCAGCAGCCAAGCCGGACTAAATAGCTACGAGCAGTACTTC
V gene: TRBV20-1; clone size: few; D gene: TRBD2; J gene: TRBJ2-5; CDR3 protein: CSATRTSQETQYF; CDR3 DNA: TGCAGTGCAACCCGGACTAGCCAAGAGACCCAGTACTTC
V gene: TRBV6-6; clone size: few; D gene: TRBD1; J gene: TRBJ2-6; CDR3 protein: CASRKDRGSAGANVLTF; CDR3 DNA: TGTGCCAGCAGAAAGGACAGGGGTAGTGCTGGGGCCAACGTCCTGACTTTC
V gene: TRBV12-3/TRBV12-4; clone size: few; D gene: .; J gene: TRBJ2-5; CDR3 protein: CASKPELGGTQYF; CDR3 DNA: TGTGCCAGCAAGCCCGAGCTTGGGGGGACCCAGTACTTC
V gene: TRBV13; clone size: .; D gene: .; J gene: TRBJ2-1; CDR3 protein: CASSREGPSSYNEQFF; CDR3 DNA: TGTGCCAGCAGCCGCGAAGGCCCGAGCTCCTACAATGAGCAGTTCTTC
V gene: TRBV9; clone size: .; D gene: .; J gene: TRBJ1-2; CDR3 protein: CASSVGPGEGEGYTF; CDR3 DNA: TGTGCCAGCAGCGTAGGTCCAGGTGAGGGGGAAGGCTACACCTTC
V gene: TRBV2; clone size: few; D gene: .; J gene: TRBJ2-3; CDR3 protein: CASTGGHTDTQYF; CDR3 DNA: TGTGCCAGCACCGGGGGGCATACGGATACGCAGTATTTT
V gene: TRBV4-1; clone size: .; D gene: .; J gene: TRBJ2-1; CDR3 protein: CASSQDHVAESNEQFF; CDR3 DNA: TGCGCCAGCAGCCAAGATCATGTAGCGGAGTCCAATGAGCAGTTCTTC
V gene: TRBV19; clone size: .; D gene: TRBD1; J gene: TRBJ1-5; CDR3 protein: CASSTRSKTGPQPQHF; CDR3 DNA: TGTGCCAGTAGTACCAGATCCAAGACAGGGCCTCAGCCCCAGCATTTT
V gene: TRBV3-1; clone size: few; D gene: .; J gene: TRBJ2-7; CDR3 protein: CASHPGGSYEQYF; CDR3 DNA: TGTGCCAGCCACCCCGGGGGATCCTACGAGCAGTACTTC
V gene: TRBV6-1; clone size: few; D gene: .; J gene: TRBJ1-5; CDR3 protein: CASSEFGGMSQPQHF; CDR3 DNA: TGTGCCAGCAGTGAATTCGGAGGGATGTCTCAGCCCCAGCATTTT
V gene: TRBV7-9; clone size: .; D gene: .; J gene: TRBJ2-1; CDR3 protein: CASSLGGMAYNEQFF; CDR3 DNA: TGTGCCAGCAGCTTAGGGGGTATGGCCTACAATGAGCAGTTCTTC
V gene: TRBV7-2; clone size: few; D gene: .; J gene: TRBJ2-7; CDR3 protein: CASSLRVAYVSYEQYF; CDR3 DNA: TGTGCCAGCAGCTTACGAGTAGCTTATGTCTCCTACGAGCAGTACTTC
V gene: TRBV6-5; clone size: .; D gene: .; J gene: TRBJ1-1; CDR3 protein: CASSFSAGAPRAFF; CDR3 DNA: TGTGCCAGCAGTTTTTCGGCAGGAGCTCCGAGAGCTTTCTTT
V gene: TRBV6-5; clone size: .; D gene: TRBD1; J gene: TRBJ1-2; CDR3 protein: CASSYGTGFDGYTF; CDR3 DNA: TGTGCCAGCAGTTACGGGACAGGGTTCGATGGCTACACCTTC
V gene: TRBV7-3; clone size: .; D gene: TRBD1; J gene: TRBJ2-1; CDR3 protein: CASSLGTTRGNEQFF; CDR3 DNA: TGTGCCAGCAGCTTAGGTACGACCAGGGGGAATGAGCAGTTCTTC
V gene: TRBV24-1; clone size: few; D gene: .; J gene: TRBJ2-5; CDR3 protein: CATSDSLRGETQYF; CDR3 DNA: TGTGCCACCAGTGATTCGCTAAGGGGAGAGACCCAGTACTTC
V gene: TRBV4-3; clone size: .; D gene: .; J gene: TRBJ2-7; CDR3 protein: CASSQAMVSPYYEQYF; CDR3 DNA: TGCGCCAGCAGCCAGGCGATGGTTAGCCCTTACTACGAGCAGTACTTC
V gene: TRBV29-1; clone size: few; D gene: TRBD1; J gene: TRBJ1-1; CDR3 protein: CSAATGGVEAFF; CDR3 DNA: TGCAGCGCCGCAACAGGGGGCGTTGAAGCTTTCTTT
V gene: TRBV7-8; clone size: .; D gene: TRBD2; J gene: TRBJ2-1; CDR3 protein: CASGLAVNEQFF; CDR3 DNA: TGTGCCAGTGGACTAGCAGTCAATGAGCAGTTCTTC
V gene: TRBV7-2; clone size: .; D gene: .; J gene: TRBJ2-7; CDR3 protein: CASSFPQVPYFYEQYF; CDR3 DNA: TGTGCCAGCAGCTTTCCACAGGTCCCTTACTTCTACGAGCAGTACTTC
V gene: TRBV11-2; clone size: .; D gene: .; J gene: TRBJ2-1; CDR3 protein: CASSDGTFTYNEQFF; CDR3 DNA: TGTGCCAGCAGCGACGGGACATTTACCTACAATGAGCAGTTCTTC
V gene: TRBV28; clone size: once; D gene: .; J gene: TRBJ2-3; CDR3 protein: CASSSTPGLGGDTQYF; CDR3 DNA: TGTGCCAGCAGTTCAACCCCTGGCCTAGGAGGAGATACGCAGTATTTT
V gene: TRBV6-5; clone size: .; D gene: TRBD2; J gene: TRBJ2-1; CDR3 protein: CASRSGADNEQFF; CDR3 DNA: TGTGCCAGCAGGAGCGGGGCTGACAATGAGCAGTTCTTC
V gene: TRBV3-1; clone size: .; D gene: .; J gene: TRBJ2-5; CDR3 protein: CASRDLQGAGETQYF; CDR3 DNA: TGTGCCAGCAGGGACTTACAGGGTGCGGGAGAGACCCAGTACTTC
V gene: TRBV20-1; clone size: .; D gene: .; J gene: TRBJ1-1; CDR3 protein: CSARAQYYTEAFF; CDR3 DNA: TGCAGTGCTAGAGCACAATATTACACTGAGGCTTTCTTT
V gene: TRBV10-3; clone size: few; D gene: .; J gene: TRBJ2-4; CDR3 protein: CAIARELDIQYF; CDR3 DNA: TGTGCCATCGCCCGGGAACTAGACATTCAGTACTTC
V gene: TRBV10-3; clone size: few; D gene: .; J gene: TRBJ2-7; CDR3 protein: CAISAESYEQYF; CDR3 DNA: TGTGCCATCAGTGCTGAAAGCTACGAGCAGTACTTC
V gene: TRBV29-1; clone size: few; D gene: .; J gene: TRBJ1-2; CDR3 protein: CSVAQKAASGYTF; CDR3 DNA: TGCAGCGTTGCCCAGAAGGCAGCGTCTGGCTACACCTTC
V gene: TRBV23-1; clone size: few; D gene: .; J gene: TRBJ2-3; CDR3 protein: CASSQSKAKSPGSPLADTQYF; CDR3 DNA: TGCGCCAGCAGTCAATCTAAGGCCAAATCACCAGGGAGCCCTCTCGCAGATACGCAGTATTTT
V gene: TRBV2; clone size: many; D gene: .; J gene: TRBJ2-5; CDR3 protein: CASLGGETQYF; CDR3 DNA: TGTGCCAGTCTAGGGGGGGAGACCCAGTACTTC
V gene: TRBV5-1; clone size: few; D gene: TRBD1; J gene: TRBJ1-4; CDR3 protein: CASSGTVAEKLFF; CDR3 DNA: TGCGCCAGCAGCGGGACAGTTGCTGAAAAACTGTTTTTT
V gene: TRBV11-2; clone size: few; D gene: .; J gene: TRBJ2-5; CDR3 protein: CASSLGGERETQYF; CDR3 DNA: TGTGCCAGCAGCTTAGGCGGCGAGAGGGAGACCCAGTACTTC
V gene: TRBV20-1; clone size: .; D gene: .; J gene: TRBJ1-4; CDR3 protein: CSARDRNEKLFF; CDR3 DNA: TGCAGTGCTAGAGACAGGAATGAAAAACTGTTTTTT
V gene: TRBV20-1; clone size: .; D gene: .; J gene: TRBJ2-1; CDR3 protein: CSARVPAYNEQFF; CDR3 DNA: TGCAGTGCTAGGGTGCCGGCCTACAATGAGCAGTTCTTC
V gene: TRBV7-2; clone size: .; D gene: .; J gene: TRBJ2-6; CDR3 protein: CASSLSSSGANVPTF; CDR3 DNA: TGTGCCAGCAGCTTATCCTCGTCTGGGGCCAACGTCCCGACTTTC
V gene: TRBV20-1; clone size: .; D gene: .; J gene: TRBJ2-1; CDR3 protein: CSARDSDHKYNEQFF; CDR3 DNA: TGCAGTGCTAGAGATAGCGACCACAAGTACAATGAGCAGTTCTTC
V gene: TRBV7-9; clone size: .; D gene: TRBD2; J gene: TRBJ2-1; CDR3 protein: CASSSGTRRFF; CDR3 DNA: TGTGCCAGCAGCTCCGGGACTAGAAGGTTCTTC
V gene: TRBV6-2/TRBV6-3; clone size: few; D gene: .; J gene: TRBJ2-1; CDR3 protein: CASSVSRDNEQFF; CDR3 DNA: TGTGCCAGCAGTGTCTCGAGGGACAATGAGCAGTTCTTC
V gene: TRBV3-1; clone size: .; D gene: .; J gene: TRBJ1-1; CDR3 protein: CASSGRVSNTEAFF; CDR3 DNA: TGTGCCAGCAGCGGCAGGGTTTCGAACACTGAAGCTTTCTTT
V gene: TRBV20-1; clone size: .; D gene: TRBD2; J gene: TRBJ2-1; CDR3 protein: CSARSLAGEVDEQFF; CDR3 DNA: TGCAGTGCTAGGAGCCTAGCGGGAGAGGTAGATGAGCAGTTCTTC
V gene: TRBV20-1; clone size: .; D gene: .; J gene: TRBJ1-2; CDR3 protein: CSASRDGGYGYTF; CDR3 DNA: TGCAGTGCTAGTAGAGACGGAGGATATGGCTACACCTTC
V gene: TRBV4-1; clone size: .; D gene: .; J gene: TRBJ2-7; CDR3 protein: CASRSQGHEQYF; CDR3 DNA: TGCGCCAGCAGGTCTCAGGGCCACGAGCAGTACTTC
V gene: TRBV5-4; clone size: .; D gene: .; J gene: TRBJ2-7; CDR3 protein: CASGGGSSYEQYF; CDR3 DNA: TGTGCCAGCGGCGGGGGCAGCTCCTACGAGCAGTACTTC
V gene: TRBV29-1; clone size: few; D gene: .; J gene: TRBJ2-1; CDR3 protein: CSVEGIEPSSYNEQFF; CDR3 DNA: TGCAGCGTTGAGGGCATCGAGCCTAGCTCCTACAATGAGCAGTTCTTC
V gene: TRBV6-2/TRBV6-3; clone size: .; D gene: .; J gene: TRBJ2-1; CDR3 protein: CASSYPTVATSYNEQFF; CDR3 DNA: TGTGCCAGCAGTTACCCTACTGTAGCGACCTCCTACAATGAGCAGTTCTTC
V gene: TRBV5-5; clone size: few; D gene: TRBD1; J gene: TRBJ1-2; CDR3 protein: CASSLVGTGGIGGYTF; CDR3 DNA: TGTGCCAGCAGCTTGGTGGGGACAGGGGGCATCGGTGGCTACACCTTC
V gene: TRBV7-8; clone size: few; D gene: TRBD1; J gene: TRBJ1-1; CDR3 protein: CASSHLTQGSTEAFF; CDR3 DNA: TGTGCCAGCAGCCATCTCACACAGGGGTCCACTGAAGCTTTCTTT
V gene: TRBV29-1; clone size: few; D gene: .; J gene: TRBJ2-2; CDR3 protein: CSVSPLNTGELFF; CDR3 DNA: TGCAGCGTTAGCCCACTGAACACCGGGGAGCTGTTTTTT
V gene: TRBV28; clone size: few; D gene: .; J gene: TRBJ1-1; CDR3 protein: CASIVNTEAFF; CDR3 DNA: TGTGCCAGCATCGTGAACACTGAAGCTTTCTTT
V gene: TRBV5-1; clone size: .; D gene: TRBD2; J gene: TRBJ2-7; CDR3 protein: CASSFLSTGGPFSEQYF; CDR3 DNA: TGCGCCAGCAGCTTCCTGAGTACGGGAGGGCCATTTAGCGAGCAGTACTTC
V gene: TRBV9; clone size: .; D gene: .; J gene: TRBJ2-1; CDR3 protein: CASSAGTHNEQFF; CDR3 DNA: TGTGCCAGCAGCGCCGGGACTCACAATGAGCAGTTCTTC